A selection of T cell receptor beta chains follows, all from one sample in a study of regulatory T cells in long-lasting Graves disease. A single record per CDR3 protein comes from TCRdb applying MiXCR to the multiplex PCR reads. Found here are roughly 520,000 distinct CDR3 sequences, around 12% of them singletons; the top ten hold roughly 8.9%. The data also belong to a second study, concerning T cells in Graves' hyperthyroidism and ophthalmopathy.

Sample: peripheral blood mononuclear cells (PBMCs), taken at new diagnosis, from a patient treated with antithyroid drugs. The origin of the receptors is a woman aged 25 to 45 with Graves disease. The CDR3 runs from the conserved cysteine through the conserved F or W. The D gene is left open where the match is weak. Clone size appears in some rows only: once, few, many, or a class for an expanded clone.

j_gene,v_gene,abundance,d_gene,CDR3aa,CDR3nt
TRBJ2-1,TRBV7-2,NA,NA,CASSLVLQVYNEQFF,TGTGCCAGCAGCTTAGTTCTTCAAGTCTACAATGAGCAGTTCTTC
TRBJ2-1,TRBV27,many,NA,CASSLRLANSYNEQFF,TGTGCCAGCAGTTTAAGACTGGCTAACTCCTACAATGAGCAGTTCTTC
TRBJ2-5,TRBV20-1,many,NA,CSARDQGVVF,TGCAGTGCTAGAGATCAGGGTGTGGTCTTC
TRBJ2-7,TRBV6-2/TRBV6-3,many,NA,CASSYSSDVYEQYF,TGTGCCAGCAGTTACTCATCGGACGTCTACGAGCAGTACTTC
TRBJ2-1,TRBV25-1,NA,NA,CASSDLRGRYNEQFF,TGTGCCAGCAGTGATCTGCGGGGAAGGTACAATGAGCAGTTCTTC
TRBJ2-1,TRBV5-6,few,NA,CASSLDQGFANEQFF,TGTGCCAGCAGCTTGGATCAGGGGTTTGCCAATGAGCAGTTCTTC
TRBJ2-2,TRBV20-1,NA,NA,CSARVGGARSSDGLFF,TGCAGTGCTAGAGTAGGGGGGGCCAGGAGCAGCGATGGGCTGTTTTTT
TRBJ1-4,TRBV28,many,TRBD1,CASSPIPTGTYEKLFF,TGTGCCAGCAGCCCTATACCGACAGGGACTTATGAAAAACTGTTTTTT
TRBJ1-2,TRBV7-9,many,NA,CASSPDSIGGYTF,TGTGCCAGCAGCCCGGACTCAATCGGTGGCTACACCTTC
TRBJ1-6,TRBV5-4,NA,NA,CASSSKSLPKGKVINNSPLHF,TGTGCCAGCAGCTCTAAAAGCCTCCCGAAGGGAAAGGTCATTAATAATTCACCCCTCCACTTT
TRBJ2-7,TRBV5-5,few,NA,CASAAEAWGHEQYF,TGTGCCAGCGCTGCCGAGGCGTGGGGACACGAGCAGTACTTC
TRBJ2-7,TRBV11-2,many,TRBD2,CASRHPGLAVEGQYF,TGTGCCAGCAGGCATCCGGGACTAGCGGTAGAAGGGCAGTACTTC
TRBJ2-5,TRBV2,NA,TRBD1,CASRTGAQGETQYF,TGTGCCAGCAGGACAGGGGCCCAGGGGGAGACCCAGTACTTC
TRBJ1-4,TRBV5-6,few,TRBD1,CASSPGTGEVEKLFF,TGTGCCAGCAGCCCCGGGACAGGGGAGGTTGAAAAACTGTTTTTT
TRBJ1-1,TRBV6-2/TRBV6-3,few,TRBD1,CASRDDRGLTEAFF,TGTGCCAGCAGGGATGACAGGGGGCTGACTGAAGCTTTCTTT
TRBJ2-1,TRBV19,many,TRBD2,CASSSYSGVPPKEQFF,TGTGCCAGTAGTTCCTACAGCGGGGTGCCCCCCAAGGAGCAGTTCTTC
TRBJ2-1,TRBV28,NA,TRBD2,CASSPFMGPSGRFGYNEQFF,TGTGCCAGCAGTCCCTTCATGGGGCCTAGCGGGAGGTTTGGGTACAATGAGCAGTTCTTC
TRBJ2-1,TRBV29-1,NA,NA,CSAAGTIGNEQFF,TGCAGCGCTGCGGGGACAATTGGGAATGAGCAGTTCTTC
TRBJ2-1,TRBV4-3,few,TRBD2,CASSQDYAAGAGDYNEQFF,TGCGCCAGCAGCCAAGATTACGCCGCCGGAGCGGGAGACTACAATGAGCAGTTCTTC
TRBJ1-2,TRBV27,many,TRBD1,CASSLYGTGNGYTF,TGTGCCAGCAGTTTATACGGGACAGGGAATGGCTACACCTTC
TRBJ1-5,TRBV6-2/TRBV6-3,NA,NA,CASKRISSVGQPQHF,TGTGCCAGCAAAAGAATCTCCAGCGTGGGTCAGCCCCAGCATTTT
TRBJ2-7,TRBV29-1,few,NA,CSVGPVQGPSYEQYF,TGCAGCGTTGGACCCGTCCAGGGCCCTTCCTACGAGCAGTACTTC
TRBJ2-2,TRBV11-2,NA,NA,CASIADTRLGTGELFF,TGTGCCAGCATCGCCGACACTCGCTTAGGAACCGGGGAGCTGTTTTTT
TRBJ2-7,TRBV25-1,NA,TRBD2,CASSVLADTYEQYF,TGTGCCAGCAGTGTACTAGCGGACACCTACGAGCAGTACTTC